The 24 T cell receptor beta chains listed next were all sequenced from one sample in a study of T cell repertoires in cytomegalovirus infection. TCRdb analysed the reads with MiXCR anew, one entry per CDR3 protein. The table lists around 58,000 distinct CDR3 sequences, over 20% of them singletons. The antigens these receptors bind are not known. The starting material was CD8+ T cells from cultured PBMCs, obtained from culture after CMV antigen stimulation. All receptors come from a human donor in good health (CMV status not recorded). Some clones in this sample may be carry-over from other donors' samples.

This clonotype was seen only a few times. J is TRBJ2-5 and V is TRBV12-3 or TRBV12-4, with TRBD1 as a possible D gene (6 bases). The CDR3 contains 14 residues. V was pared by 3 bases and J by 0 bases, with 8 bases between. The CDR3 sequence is CASSFGTHQETQYF. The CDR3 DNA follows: TGTGCCAGCAGTTTCGGGACACACCAAGAGACCCAGTACTTC.

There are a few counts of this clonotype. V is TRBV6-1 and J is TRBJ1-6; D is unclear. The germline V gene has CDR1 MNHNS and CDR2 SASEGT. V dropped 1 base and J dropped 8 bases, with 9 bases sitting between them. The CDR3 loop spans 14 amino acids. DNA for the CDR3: TGTGCCAGCAGTGAAGTGACAATTGATTCACCCCTCCACTTT. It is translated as CASSEVTIDSPLHF.

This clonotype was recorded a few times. The CDR3: CASSYSNLGTGDSGYTF. In nucleotides, the CDR3 is TGTGCCAGCAGTTACTCGAATTTAGGGACAGGGGATAGCGGCTACACCTTC. The chain combines TRBV6-5 with TRBJ1-2; the match to TRBD1 covers 10 bases. V was clipped by 0 bases and J by 8 bases; unmatched bases: 12. This CDR3 region has 17 residues. Germline V gene data show CDR1 as MNHEY and CDR2 as SVGAGI.

The CDR3 here is CASDYGGHQPQHF. In DNA form, the CDR3 reads TGTGCCAGCGACTATGGGGGGCACCAGCCCCAGCATTTT. The chain carries TRBV6-6 and TRBJ1-5, with D maybe TRBD1 (6 bases). This CDR3 region has 13 residues. Trimming took off 8 bases at V and 7 bases at J, with 15 bases between the two ends. Germline CDR1 is MNHNY and CDR2 is SVGAGI (reference sequence).

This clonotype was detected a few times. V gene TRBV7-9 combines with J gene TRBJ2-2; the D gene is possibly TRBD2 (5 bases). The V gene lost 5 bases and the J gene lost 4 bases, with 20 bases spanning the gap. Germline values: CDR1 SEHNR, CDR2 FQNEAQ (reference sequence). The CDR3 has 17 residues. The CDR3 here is CASSPEDSGISTGELFF. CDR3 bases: TGTGCCAGCAGCCCCGAGGACTCAGGAATTTCCACCGGGGAGCTGTTTTTT.

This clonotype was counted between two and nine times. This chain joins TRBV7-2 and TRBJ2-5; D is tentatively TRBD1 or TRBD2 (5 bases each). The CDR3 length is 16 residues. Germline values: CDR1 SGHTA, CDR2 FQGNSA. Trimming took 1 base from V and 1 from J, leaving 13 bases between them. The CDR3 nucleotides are TGTGCCAGCAGCTTAGGTTGGGGGACCCCCCAAGAGACCCAGTACTTC. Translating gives CASSLGWGTPQETQYF.

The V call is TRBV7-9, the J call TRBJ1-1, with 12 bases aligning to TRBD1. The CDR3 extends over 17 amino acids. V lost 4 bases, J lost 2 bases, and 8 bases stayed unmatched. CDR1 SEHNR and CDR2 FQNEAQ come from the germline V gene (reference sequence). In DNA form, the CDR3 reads TGTGCCAGCAGCTCCCCGGGACAGGGGGCCGCAAACACTGAAGCTTTCTTT. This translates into CASSSPGQGAANTEAFF.

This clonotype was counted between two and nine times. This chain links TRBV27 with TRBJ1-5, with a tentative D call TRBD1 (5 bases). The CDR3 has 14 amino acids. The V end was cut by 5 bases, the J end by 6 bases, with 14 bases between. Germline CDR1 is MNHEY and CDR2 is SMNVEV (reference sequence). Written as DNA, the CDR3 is TGTGCCAGCAGTCTGACAGAGGTGGGTCAGCCCCAGCATTTT. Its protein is CASSLTEVGQPQHF.

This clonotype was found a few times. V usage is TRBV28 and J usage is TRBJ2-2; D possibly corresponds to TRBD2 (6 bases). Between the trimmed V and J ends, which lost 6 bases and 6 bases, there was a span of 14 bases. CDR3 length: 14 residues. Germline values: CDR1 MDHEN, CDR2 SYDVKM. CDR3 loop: CASSSTEGSGELFF. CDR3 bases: TGTGCCAGCAGCTCCACGGAGGGGTCCGGGGAGCTGTTTTTT.

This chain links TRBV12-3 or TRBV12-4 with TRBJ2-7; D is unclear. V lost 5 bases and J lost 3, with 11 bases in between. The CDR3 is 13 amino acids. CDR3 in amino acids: CASSQGPNYEQYF. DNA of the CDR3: TGTGCCAGCAGTCAAGGCCCTAACTACGAGCAGTACTTC.

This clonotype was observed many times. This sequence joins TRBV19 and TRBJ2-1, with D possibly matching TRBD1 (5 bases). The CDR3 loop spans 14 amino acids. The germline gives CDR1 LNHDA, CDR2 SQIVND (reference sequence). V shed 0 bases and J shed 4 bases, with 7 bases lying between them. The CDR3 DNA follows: TGTGCCAGTAGTATAGAAAACAGGTACAATGAGCAGTTCTTC. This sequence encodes CASSIENRYNEQFF.

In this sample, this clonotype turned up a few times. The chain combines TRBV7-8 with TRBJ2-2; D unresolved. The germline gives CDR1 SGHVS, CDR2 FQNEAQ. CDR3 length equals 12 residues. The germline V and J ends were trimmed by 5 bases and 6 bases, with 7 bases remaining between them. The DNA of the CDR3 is TGTGCCAGCAGCCCCTCACCCGGGGAGCTGTTTTTT. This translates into CASSPSPGELFF.

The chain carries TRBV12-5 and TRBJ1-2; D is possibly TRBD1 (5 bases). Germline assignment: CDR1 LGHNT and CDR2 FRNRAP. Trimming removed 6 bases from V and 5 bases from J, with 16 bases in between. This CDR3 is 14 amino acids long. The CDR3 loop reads CASGGPRQRYGYTF. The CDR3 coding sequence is TGTGCTAGTGGGGGACCGCGACAGCGGTATGGCTACACCTTC.

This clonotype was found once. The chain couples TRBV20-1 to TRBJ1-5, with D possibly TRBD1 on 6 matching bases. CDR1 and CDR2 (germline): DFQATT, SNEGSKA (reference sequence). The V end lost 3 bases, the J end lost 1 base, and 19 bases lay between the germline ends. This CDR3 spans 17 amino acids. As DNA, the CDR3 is TGCAGTGCTAGCGCCAGGGGATACCCGGAGAGCAATCAGCCCCAGCATTTT. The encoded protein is CSASARGYPESNQPQHF.

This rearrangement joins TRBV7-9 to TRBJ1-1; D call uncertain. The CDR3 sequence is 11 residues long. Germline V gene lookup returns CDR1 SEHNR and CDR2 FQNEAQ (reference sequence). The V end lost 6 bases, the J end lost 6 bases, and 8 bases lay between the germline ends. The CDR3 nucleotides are TGTGCCAGCAGACGACACGCTGAAGCTTTCTTT. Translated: CASRRHAEAFF.

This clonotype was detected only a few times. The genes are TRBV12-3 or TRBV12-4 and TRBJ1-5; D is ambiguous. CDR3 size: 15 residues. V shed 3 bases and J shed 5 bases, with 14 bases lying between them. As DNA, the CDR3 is TGTGCCAGCAGTTTGGAGATCGTCGGCGATCAGCCCCAGCATTTT. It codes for CASSLEIVGDQPQHF.

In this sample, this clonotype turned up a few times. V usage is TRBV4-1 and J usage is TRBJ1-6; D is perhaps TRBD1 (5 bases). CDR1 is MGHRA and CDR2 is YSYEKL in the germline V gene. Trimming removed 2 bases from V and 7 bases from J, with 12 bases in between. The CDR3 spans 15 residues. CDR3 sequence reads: CASSQTGTANSPLHF. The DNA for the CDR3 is TGCGCCAGCAGCCAAACCGGGACGGCGAATTCACCCCTCCACTTT.

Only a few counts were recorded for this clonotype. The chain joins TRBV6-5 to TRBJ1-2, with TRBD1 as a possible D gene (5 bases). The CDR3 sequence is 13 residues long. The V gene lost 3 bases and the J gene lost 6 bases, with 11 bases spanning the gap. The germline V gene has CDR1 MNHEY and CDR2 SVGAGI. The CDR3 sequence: CASSYGGEDGYTF. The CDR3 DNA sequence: TGTGCCAGCAGTTATGGGGGGGAGGATGGCTACACCTTC.

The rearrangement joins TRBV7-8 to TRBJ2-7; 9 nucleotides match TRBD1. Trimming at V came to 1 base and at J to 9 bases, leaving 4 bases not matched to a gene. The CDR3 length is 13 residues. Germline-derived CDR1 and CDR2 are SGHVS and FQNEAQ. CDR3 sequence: CASSLGDREGQYF. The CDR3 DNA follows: TGTGCCAGCAGCTTAGGGGACAGGGAGGGGCAGTACTTC.

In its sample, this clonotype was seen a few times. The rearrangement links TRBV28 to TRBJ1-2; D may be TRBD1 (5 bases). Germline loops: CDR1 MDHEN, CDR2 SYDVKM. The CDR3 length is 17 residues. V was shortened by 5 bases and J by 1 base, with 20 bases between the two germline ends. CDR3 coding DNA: TGTGCCAGCAGTCCCCTGGGAGACAGCGACTTTAACTATGGCTACACCTTC. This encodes CASSPLGDSDFNYGYTF.

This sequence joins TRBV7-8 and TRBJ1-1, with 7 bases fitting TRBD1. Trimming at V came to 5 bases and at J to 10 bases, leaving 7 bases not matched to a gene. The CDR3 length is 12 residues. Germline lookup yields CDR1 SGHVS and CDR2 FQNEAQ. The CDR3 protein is CASSLHDRVAFF. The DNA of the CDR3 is TGTGCCAGCAGCCTACACGACAGGGTAGCTTTCTTT.

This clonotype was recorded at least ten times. CDR3 sequence: CASSPIYRGAQPQHF. The CDR3 DNA reads as TGTGCCAGCAGTCCGATATACAGGGGGGCCCAGCCCCAGCATTTT. The J gene is TRBJ1-5, the V gene TRBV27, with TRBD1 matching over 8 bases. Losses at the gene ends were 5 bases for V and 7 bases for J; bases not matched to a gene: 10. The CDR3 totals 15 residues. Germline V gives CDR1 MNHEY, CDR2 SMNVEV (reference sequence).

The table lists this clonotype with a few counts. Here the CDR3 reads CASRFRGMNTEAFF. CDR3 coding DNA: TGTGCCAGCAGATTTCGGGGTATGAACACTGAAGCTTTCTTT. The V call is TRBV12-3 or TRBV12-4, the J call TRBJ1-1; no reliable D call. This CDR3 comprises 14 residues. V lost 6 bases to trimming and J lost 0 bases, with 11 bases between them.

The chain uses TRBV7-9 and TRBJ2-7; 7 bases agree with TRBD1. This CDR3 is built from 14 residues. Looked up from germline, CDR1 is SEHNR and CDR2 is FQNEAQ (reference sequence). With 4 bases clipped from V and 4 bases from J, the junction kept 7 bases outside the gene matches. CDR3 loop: CASSSPTGLYEQYF. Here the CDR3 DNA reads TGTGCCAGCAGCTCCCCGACAGGGCTTTACGAGCAGTACTTC.